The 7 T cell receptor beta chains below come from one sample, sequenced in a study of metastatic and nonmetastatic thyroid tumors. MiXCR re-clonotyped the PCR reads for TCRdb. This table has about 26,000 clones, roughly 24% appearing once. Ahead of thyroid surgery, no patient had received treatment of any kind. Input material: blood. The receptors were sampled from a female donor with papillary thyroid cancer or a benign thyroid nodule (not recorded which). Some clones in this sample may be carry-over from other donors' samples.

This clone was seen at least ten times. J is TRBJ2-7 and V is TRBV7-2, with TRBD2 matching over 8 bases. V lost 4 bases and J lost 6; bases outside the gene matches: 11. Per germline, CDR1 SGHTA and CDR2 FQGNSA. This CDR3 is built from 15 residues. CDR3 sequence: CASSSSGRIPLEQYF. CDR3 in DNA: TGTGCCAGCAGCTCAAGCGGGAGAATTCCACTCGAGCAGTACTTC.

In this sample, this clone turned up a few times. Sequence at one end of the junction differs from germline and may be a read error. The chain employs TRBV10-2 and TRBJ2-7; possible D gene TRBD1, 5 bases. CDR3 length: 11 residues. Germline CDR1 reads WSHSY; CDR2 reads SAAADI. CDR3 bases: TGCGCCAGCGGAGACAGTGGTCCAACGGACTTC. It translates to CASGDSGPTDF.

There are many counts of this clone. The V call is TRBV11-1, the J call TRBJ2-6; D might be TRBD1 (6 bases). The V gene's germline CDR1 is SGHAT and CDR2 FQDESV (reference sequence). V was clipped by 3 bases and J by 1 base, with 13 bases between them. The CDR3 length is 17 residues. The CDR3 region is CASSLSLQGSGANVLTF. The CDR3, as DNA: TGTGCCAGCAGCTTGTCTTTACAGGGATCTGGGGCCAACGTCCTGACTTTC.

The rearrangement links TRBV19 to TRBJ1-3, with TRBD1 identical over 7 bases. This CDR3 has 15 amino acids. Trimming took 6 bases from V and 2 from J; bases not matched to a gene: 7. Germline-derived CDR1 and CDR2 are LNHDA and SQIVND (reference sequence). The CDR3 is CASSRGDPTGNTIYF. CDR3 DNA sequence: TGTGCCAGTAGCAGGGGGGACCCAACTGGAAACACCATATATTTT.

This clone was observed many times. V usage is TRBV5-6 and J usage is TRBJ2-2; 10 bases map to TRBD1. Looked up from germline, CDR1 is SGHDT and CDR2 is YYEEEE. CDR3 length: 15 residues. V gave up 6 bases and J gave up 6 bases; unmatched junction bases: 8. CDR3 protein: CASTRRDRGSGELFF. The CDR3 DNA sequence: TGTGCCAGCACCCGTCGGGACAGGGGTTCCGGGGAGCTGTTTTTT.

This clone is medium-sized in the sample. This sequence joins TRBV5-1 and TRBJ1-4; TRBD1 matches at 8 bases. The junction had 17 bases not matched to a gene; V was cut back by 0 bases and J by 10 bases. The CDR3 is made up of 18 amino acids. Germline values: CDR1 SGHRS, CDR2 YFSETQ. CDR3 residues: CASSLAGIGQGAWGKLFF. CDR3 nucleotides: TGCGCCAGCAGCTTGGCCGGGATTGGCCAGGGGGCTTGGGGAAAACTGTTTTTT.

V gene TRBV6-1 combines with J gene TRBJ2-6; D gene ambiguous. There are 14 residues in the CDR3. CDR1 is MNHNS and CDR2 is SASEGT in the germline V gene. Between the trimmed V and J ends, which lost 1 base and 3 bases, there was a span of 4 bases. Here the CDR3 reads CASSEGGGANVLTF. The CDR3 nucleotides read TGTGCCAGCAGTGAAGGGGGTGGGGCCAACGTCCTGACTTTC.